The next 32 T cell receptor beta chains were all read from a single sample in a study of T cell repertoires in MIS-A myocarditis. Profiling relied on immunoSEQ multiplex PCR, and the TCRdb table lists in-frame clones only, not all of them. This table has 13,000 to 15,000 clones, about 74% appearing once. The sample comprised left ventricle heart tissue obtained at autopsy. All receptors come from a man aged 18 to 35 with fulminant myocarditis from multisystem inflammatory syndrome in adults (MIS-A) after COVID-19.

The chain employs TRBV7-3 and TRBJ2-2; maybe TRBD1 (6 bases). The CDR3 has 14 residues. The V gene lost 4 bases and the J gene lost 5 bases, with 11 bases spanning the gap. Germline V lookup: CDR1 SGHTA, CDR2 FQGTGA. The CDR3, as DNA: TGTGCCAGCAGCTCTTCGGACAGAACCGGGGAGCTGTTTTTT. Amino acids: CASSSSDRTGELFF.

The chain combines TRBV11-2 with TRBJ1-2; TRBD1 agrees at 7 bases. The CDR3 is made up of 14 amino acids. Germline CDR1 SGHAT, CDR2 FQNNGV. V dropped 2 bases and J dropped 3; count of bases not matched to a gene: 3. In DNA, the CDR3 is TGTGCCAGCAGCTTACAGGGGGATCACTATGGCTACACCTTC. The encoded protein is CASSLQGDHYGYTF.

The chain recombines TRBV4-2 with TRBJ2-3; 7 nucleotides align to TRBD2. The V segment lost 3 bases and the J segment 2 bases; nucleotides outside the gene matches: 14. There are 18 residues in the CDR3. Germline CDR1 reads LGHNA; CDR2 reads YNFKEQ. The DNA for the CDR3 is TGTGCCAGCAGCCATCATGCTTCGGGACTAATTTTCACAGATACGCAGTATTTT. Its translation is CASSHHASGLIFTDTQYF.

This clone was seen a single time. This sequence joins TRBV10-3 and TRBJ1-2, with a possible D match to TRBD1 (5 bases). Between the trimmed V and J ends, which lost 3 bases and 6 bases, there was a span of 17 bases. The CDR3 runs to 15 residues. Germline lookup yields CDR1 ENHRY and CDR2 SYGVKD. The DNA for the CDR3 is TGTGCCATCAGTGAACTGCAGGGAGTGAGGAATGGCTACACCTTC. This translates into CAISELQGVRNGYTF.

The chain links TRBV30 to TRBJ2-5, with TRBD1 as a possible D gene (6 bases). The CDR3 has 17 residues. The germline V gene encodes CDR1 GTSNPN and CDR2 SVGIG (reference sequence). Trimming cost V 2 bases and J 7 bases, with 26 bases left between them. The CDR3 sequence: CAWSPQGRVSVRGTQYF. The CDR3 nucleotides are TGTGCCTGGAGTCCACAGGGAAGGGTCTCTGTCAGGGGGACCCAGTACTTC.

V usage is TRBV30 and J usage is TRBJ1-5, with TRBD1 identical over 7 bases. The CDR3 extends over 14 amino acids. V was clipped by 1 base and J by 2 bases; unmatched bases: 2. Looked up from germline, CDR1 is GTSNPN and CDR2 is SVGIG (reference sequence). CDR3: CAWSGGQGNQPQHF. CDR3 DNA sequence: TGTGCCTGGAGTGGCGGACAGGGCAATCAGCCCCAGCATTTT. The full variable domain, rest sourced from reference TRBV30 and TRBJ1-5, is SQTIHQWPATLVQPVGSPLSLECTVEGTSNPNLYWYRQAAGRGLQLLFYSVGIGQISSEVPQNLSASRPQDRQFILSSKKLLLSDSGFYLCAWSGGQGNQPQHFGDGTRLSIL.

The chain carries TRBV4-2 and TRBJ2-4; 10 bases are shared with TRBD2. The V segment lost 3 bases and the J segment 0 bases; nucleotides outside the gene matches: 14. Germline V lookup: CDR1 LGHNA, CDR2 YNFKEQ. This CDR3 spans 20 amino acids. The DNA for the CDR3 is TGTGCCAGCAGCCAGTACCTCACTAGCGGGGAGACCCTAGCCAAAAACATTCAGTACTTC. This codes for CASSQYLTSGETLAKNIQYF.

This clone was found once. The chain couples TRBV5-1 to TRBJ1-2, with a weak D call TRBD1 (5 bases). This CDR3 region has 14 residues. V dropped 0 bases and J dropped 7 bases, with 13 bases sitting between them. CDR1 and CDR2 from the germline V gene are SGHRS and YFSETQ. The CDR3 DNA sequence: TGCGCCAGCAGCTTGGCCGCAGGGCCGCGTGGCTACACCTTC. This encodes CASSLAAGPRGYTF.

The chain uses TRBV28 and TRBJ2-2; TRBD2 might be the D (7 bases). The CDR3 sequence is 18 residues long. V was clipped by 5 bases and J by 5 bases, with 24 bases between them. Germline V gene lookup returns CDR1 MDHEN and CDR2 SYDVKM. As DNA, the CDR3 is TGTGCCAGCAGTCAGACCGGGAGGACAGTGACGGAGACCGGGGAGCTGTTTTTT. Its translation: CASSQTGRTVTETGELFF.

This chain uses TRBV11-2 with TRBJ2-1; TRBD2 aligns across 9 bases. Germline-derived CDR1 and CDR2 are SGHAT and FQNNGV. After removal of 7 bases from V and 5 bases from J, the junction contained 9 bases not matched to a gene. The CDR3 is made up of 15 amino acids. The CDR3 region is CASIDLAGTHNEQFF. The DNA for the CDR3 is TGTGCCAGCATCGATCTAGCGGGAACACACAATGAGCAGTTCTTC.

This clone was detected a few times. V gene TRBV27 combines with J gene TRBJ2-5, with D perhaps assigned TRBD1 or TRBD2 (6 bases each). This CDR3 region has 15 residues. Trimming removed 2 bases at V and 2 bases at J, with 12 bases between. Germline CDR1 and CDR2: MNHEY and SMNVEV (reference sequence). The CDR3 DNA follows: TGTGCCAGCAGTTTAGGTGGAGGGGGACAAGAGACCCAGTACTTC. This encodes CASSLGGGGQETQYF.

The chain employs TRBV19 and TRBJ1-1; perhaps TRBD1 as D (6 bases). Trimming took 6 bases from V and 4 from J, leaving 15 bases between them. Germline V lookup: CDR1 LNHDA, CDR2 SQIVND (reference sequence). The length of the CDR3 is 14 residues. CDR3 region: CASRAGEDSTEAFF. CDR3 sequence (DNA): TGTGCCAGTAGGGCAGGGGAAGATAGCACTGAAGCTTTCTTT.

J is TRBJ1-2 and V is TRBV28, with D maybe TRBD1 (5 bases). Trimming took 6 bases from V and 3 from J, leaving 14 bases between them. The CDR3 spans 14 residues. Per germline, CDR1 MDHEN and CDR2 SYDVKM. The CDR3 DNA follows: TGTGCCAGCAGGAGCCAGGGAGGCGACTATGGCTACACCTTC. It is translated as CASRSQGGDYGYTF.

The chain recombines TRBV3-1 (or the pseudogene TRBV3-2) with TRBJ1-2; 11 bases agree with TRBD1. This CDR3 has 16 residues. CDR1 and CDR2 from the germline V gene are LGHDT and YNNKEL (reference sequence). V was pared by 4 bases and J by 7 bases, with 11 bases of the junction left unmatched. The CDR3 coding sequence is TGTGCCAGCAGCCTCAGCGACGGACAGGGGGCTGGTGGCTACACCTTC. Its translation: CASSLSDGQGAGGYTF.

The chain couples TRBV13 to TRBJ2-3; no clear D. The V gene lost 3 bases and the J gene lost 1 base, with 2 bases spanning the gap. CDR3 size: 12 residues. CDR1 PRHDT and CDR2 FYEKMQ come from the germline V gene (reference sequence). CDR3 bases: TGTGCCAGCAGCTTTGGCACAGATACGCAGTATTTT. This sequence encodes CASSFGTDTQYF.

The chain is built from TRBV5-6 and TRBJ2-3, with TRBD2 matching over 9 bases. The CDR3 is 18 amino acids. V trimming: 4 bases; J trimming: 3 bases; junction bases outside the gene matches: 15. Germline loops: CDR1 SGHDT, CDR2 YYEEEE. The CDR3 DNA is TGTGCCAGCAGCCATCAAAGGGGTAGCGGGAGACGGACAGATACGCAGTATTTT. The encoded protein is CASSHQRGSGRRTDTQYF.

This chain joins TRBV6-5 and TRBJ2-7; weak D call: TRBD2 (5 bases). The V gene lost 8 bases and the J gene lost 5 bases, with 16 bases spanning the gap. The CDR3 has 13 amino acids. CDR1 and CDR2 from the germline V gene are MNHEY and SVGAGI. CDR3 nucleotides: TGTGCCAGCTTCCCGGGTCGGGGAAACGAGCAGTACTTC. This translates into CASFPGRGNEQYF.

CDR3 DNA sequence: TGTGCCACCAGTGAAATCGGGACTAGCGGACACCAAGAGACCCAGTACTTC. Protein sequence: CATSEIGTSGHQETQYF. This chain links TRBV24-1 with TRBJ2-5, with 11 bases matching TRBD2. Looked up from germline, CDR1 is KGHDR and CDR2 is SFDVKD. V was pared by 4 bases and J by 0 bases, with 6 bases of the junction left unmatched. The CDR3 is made up of 17 amino acids.

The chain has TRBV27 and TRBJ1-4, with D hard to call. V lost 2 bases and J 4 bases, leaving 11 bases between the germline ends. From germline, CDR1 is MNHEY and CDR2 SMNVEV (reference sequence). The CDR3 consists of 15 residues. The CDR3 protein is CASSLGSTYNEKLFF. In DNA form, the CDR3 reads TGTGCCAGCAGTTTAGGTTCCACCTATAATGAAAAACTGTTTTTT.

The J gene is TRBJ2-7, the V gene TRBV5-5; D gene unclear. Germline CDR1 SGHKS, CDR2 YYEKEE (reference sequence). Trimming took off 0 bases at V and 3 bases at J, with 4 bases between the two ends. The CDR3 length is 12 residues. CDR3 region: CASSLGHYEQYF. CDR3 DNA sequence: TGTGCCAGCAGCTTGGGACACTACGAGCAGTACTTC.

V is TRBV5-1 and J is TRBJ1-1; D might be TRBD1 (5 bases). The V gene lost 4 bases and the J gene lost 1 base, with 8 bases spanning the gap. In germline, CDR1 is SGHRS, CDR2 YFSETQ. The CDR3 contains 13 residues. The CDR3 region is CASSRGKNTEAFF. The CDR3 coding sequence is TGCGCCAGCAGCAGGGGCAAGAACACTGAAGCTTTCTTT.

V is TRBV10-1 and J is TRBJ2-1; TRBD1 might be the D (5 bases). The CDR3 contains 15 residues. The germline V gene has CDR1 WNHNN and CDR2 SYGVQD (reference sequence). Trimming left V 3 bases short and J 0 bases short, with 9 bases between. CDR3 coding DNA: TGCGCCAGCAGTGATAGGGGCAACTCCTACAATGAGCAGTTCTTC. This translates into CASSDRGNSYNEQFF.

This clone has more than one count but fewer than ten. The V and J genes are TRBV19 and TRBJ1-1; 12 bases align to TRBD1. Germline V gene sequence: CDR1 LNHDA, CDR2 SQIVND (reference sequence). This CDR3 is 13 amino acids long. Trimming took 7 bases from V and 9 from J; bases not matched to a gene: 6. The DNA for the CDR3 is TGTGCCAGTACCCACGGGACAGGGGGCAAAGCTTTCTTT. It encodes CASTHGTGGKAFF.

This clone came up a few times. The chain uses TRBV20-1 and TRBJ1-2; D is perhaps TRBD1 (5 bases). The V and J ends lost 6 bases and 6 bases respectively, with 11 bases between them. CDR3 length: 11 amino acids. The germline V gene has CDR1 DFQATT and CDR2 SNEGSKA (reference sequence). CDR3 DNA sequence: TGCAGTGCGTTACGGGACGATGGCTACACCTTC. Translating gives CSALRDDGYTF.

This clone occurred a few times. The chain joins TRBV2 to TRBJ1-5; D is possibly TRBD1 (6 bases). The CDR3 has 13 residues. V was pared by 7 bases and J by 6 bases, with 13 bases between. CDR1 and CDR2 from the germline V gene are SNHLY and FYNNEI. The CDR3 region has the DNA TGTGCCAGCAAACAACAGGGAGTTCAGCCCCAGCATTTT. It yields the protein CASKQQGVQPQHF.

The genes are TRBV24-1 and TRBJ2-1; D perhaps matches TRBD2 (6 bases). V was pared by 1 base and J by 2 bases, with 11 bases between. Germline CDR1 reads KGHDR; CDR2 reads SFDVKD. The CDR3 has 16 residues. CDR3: CATSDFGGVTYNEQFF. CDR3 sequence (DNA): TGTGCCACCAGTGATTTTGGCGGGGTAACCTACAATGAGCAGTTCTTC.

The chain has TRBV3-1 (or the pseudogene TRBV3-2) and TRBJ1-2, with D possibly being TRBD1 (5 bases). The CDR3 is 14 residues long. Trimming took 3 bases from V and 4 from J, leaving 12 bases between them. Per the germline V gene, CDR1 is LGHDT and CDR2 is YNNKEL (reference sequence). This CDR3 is CASSQPDILYGYTF. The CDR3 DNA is TGTGCCAGCAGCCAGCCGGACATCCTCTATGGCTACACCTTC.

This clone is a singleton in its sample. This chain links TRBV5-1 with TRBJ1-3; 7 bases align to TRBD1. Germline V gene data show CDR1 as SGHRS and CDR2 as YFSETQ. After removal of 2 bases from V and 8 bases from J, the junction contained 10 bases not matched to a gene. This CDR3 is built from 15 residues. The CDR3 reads CASSFERGRGHTIYF. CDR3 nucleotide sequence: TGCGCCAGCAGCTTCGAAAGGGGGCGCGGGCACACCATATATTTT. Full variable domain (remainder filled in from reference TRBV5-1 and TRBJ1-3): KAGVTQTPRYLIKTRGQQVTLSCSPISGHRSVSWYQQTPGQGLQFLFEYFSETQRNKGNFPGRFSGRQFSNSRSEMNVSTLELGDSALYLCASSFERGRGHTIYFGEGSWLTVV.

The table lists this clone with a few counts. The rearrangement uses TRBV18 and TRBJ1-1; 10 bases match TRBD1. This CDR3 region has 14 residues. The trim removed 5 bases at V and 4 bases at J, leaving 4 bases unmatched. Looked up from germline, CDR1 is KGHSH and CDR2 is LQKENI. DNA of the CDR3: TGTGCCAGCTCATCGGACAGGGGGGCCACTGAAGCTTTCTTT. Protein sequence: CASSSDRGATEAFF.

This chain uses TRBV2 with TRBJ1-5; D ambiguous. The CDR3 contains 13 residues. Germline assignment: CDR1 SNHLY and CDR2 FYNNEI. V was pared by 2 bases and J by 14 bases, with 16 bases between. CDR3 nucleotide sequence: TGTGCCAGCAGTGAAAGGCAGCAGGCCCTGAAGCATTTT. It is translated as CASSERQQALKHF.

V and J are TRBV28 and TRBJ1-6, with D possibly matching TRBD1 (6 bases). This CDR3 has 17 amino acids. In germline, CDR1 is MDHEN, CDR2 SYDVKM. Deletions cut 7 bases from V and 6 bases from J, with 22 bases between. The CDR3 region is CASIPVGGQDLNSPLHF. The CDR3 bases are TGTGCCAGCATACCCGTCGGGGGGCAGGACCTTAATTCACCCCTCCACTTT.

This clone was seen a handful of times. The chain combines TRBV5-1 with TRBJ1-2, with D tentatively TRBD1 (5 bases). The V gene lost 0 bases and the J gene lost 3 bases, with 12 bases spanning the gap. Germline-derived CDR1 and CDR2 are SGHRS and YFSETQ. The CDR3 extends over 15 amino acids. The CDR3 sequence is CASSLDGDSYYGYTF. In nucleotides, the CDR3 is TGCGCCAGCAGCTTGGACGGCGACAGTTACTATGGCTACACCTTC.